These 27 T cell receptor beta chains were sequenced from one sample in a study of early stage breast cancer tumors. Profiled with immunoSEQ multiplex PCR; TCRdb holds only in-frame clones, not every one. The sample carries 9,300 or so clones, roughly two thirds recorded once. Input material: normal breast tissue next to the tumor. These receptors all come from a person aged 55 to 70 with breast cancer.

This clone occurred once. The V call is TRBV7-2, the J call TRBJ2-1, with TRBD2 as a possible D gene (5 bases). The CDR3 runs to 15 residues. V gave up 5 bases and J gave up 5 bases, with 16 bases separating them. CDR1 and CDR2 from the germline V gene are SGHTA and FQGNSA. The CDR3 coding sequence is TGTGCCAGCAGCCCCCGGGTAGCGCCCAACAATGAGCAGTTCTTC. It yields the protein CASSPRVAPNNEQFF.

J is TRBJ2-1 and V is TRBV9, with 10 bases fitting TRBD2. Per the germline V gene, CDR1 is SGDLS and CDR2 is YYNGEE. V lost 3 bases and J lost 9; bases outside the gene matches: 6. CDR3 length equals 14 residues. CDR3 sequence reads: CASSGLAGAGEQFF. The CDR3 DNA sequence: TGTGCCAGCAGCGGGCTAGCGGGAGCGGGTGAGCAGTTCTTC.

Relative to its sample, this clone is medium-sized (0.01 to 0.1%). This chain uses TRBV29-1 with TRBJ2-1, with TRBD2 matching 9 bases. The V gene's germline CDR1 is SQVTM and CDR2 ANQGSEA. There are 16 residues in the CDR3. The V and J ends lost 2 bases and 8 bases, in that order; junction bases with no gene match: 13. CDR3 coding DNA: TGCAGCGTTGAACAGGGAGCGGGAGGAGGCTTTTATGAGCAGTTCTTC. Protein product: CSVEQGAGGGFYEQFF.

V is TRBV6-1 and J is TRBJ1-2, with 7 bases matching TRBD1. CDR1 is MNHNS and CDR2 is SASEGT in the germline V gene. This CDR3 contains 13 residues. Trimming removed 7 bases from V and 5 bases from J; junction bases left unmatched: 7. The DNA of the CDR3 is TGTGCCAGCAAGGAGGGGGCGGATTATGGCTACACCTTC. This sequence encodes CASKEGADYGYTF.

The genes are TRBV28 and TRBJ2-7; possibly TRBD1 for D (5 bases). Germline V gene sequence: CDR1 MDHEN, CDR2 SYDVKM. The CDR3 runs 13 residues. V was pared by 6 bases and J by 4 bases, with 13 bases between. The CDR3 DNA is TGTGCCAGCAGCCCCGGACAATCTTACGAGCAGTACTTC. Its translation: CASSPGQSYEQYF.

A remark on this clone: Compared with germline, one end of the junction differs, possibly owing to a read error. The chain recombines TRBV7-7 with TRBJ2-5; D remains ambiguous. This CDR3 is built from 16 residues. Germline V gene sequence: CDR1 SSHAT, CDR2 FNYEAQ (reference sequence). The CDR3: CASSSLPAGFGETQYF. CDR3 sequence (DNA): TGTGCTAGCAGCTCCCTCCCCGCAGGCTTTGGAGAGACCCAGTACTTC. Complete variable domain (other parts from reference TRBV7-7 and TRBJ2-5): GAGVSQSPRYKVTKRGQDVTLRCDPISSHATLYWYQQALGQGPEFLTYFNYEAQPDKSGLPSDRFSAERPEGSISTLTIQRTEQRDSAMYRCASSSLPAGFGETQYFGPGTRLLVL.

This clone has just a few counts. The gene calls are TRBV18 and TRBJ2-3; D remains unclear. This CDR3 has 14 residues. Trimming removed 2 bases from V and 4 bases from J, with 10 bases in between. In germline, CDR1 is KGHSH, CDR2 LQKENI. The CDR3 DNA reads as TGTGCCAGCTCACCAACCGCCAGTTCAGATACGCAGTATTTT. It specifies CASSPTASSDTQYF.

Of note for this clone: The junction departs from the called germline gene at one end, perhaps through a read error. The CDR3 reads CATSLGETGELFF. CDR3 nucleotides: TGTGCCACCAGCCTCGGTGAAACCGGGGAGCTGTTTTTT. The V call is TRBV7-3, the J call TRBJ2-2; D unresolved. Per the germline V gene, CDR1 is SGHTA and CDR2 is FQGTGA. The CDR3 covers 13 residues.

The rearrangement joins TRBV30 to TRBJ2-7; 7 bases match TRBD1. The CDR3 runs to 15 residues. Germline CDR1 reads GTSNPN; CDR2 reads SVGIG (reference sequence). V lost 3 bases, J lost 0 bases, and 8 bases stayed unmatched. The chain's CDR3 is CAWRVPDRSSYEQYF. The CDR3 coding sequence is TGTGCCTGGAGGGTCCCGGACAGGAGCTCCTACGAGCAGTACTTC.

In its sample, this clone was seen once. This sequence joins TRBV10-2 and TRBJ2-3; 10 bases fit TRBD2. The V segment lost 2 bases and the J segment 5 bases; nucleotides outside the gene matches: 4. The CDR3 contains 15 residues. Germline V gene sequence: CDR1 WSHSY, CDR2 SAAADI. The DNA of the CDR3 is TGCGCCAGCAGTGAGGCTAGCGGGAGTAGAGATACGCAGTATTTT. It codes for CASSEASGSRDTQYF.

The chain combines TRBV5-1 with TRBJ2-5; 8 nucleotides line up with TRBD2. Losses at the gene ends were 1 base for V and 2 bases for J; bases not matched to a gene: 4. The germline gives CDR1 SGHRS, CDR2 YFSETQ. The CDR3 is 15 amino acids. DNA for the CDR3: TGCGCCAGCAGCTTGTCACTAGCGGTACAAGAGACCCAGTACTTC. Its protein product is CASSLSLAVQETQYF.

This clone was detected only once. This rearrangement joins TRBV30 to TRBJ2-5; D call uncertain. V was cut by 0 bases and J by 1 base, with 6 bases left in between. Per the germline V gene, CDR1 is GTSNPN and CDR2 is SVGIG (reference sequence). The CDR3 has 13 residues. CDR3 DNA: TGTGCCTGGAGTGTAGATAGCCAAGAGACCCAGTACTTC. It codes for CAWSVDSQETQYF.

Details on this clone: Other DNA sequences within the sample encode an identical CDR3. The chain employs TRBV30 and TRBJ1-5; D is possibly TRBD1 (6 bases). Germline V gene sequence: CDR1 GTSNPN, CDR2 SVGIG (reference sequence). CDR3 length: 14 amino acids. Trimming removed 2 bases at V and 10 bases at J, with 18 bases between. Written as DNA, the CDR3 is TGTGCCTGGAGTTCCCACAGGGCTCGTCAACCCCAGCATTTT. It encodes CAWSSHRARQPQHF.

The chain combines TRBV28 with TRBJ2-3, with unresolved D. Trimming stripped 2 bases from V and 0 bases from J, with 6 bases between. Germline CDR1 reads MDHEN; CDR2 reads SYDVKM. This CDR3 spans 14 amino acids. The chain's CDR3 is CASSLPPSTDTQYF. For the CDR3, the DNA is TGTGCCAGCAGTTTACCCCCTAGCACAGATACGCAGTATTTT. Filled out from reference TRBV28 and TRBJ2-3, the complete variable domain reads DVKVTQSSRYLVKRTGEKVFLECVQDMDHENMFWYRQDPGLGLRLIYFSYDVKMKEKGDIPEGYSVSREKKERFSLILESASTNQTSMYLCASSLPPSTDTQYFGPGTRLTVL.

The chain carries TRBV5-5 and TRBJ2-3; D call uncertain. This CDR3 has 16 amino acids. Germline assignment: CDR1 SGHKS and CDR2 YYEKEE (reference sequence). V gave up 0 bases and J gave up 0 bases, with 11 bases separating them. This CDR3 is CASSLDWIASTDTQYF. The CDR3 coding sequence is TGTGCCAGCAGCTTGGATTGGATAGCTAGCACAGATACGCAGTATTTT.

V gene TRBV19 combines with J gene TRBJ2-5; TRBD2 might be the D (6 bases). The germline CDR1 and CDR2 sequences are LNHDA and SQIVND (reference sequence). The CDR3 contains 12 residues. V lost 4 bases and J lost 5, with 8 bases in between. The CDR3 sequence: CASSTRGETQYF. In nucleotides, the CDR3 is TGTGCCAGTAGTACCCGGGGGGAGACCCAGTACTTC.

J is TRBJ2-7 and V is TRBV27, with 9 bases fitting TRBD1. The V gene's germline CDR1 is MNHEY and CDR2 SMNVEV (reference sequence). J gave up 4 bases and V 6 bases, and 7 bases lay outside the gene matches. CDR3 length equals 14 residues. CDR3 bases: TGTGCCAGCAGATCGACGGGACAGGGTTACGAGCAGTACTTC. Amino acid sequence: CASRSTGQGYEQYF.

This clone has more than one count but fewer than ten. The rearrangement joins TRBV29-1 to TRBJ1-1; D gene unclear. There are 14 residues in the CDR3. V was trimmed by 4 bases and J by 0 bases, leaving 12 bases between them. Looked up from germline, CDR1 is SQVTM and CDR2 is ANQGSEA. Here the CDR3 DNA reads TGCAGCGTTGCATCGACACCGATGAACACTGAAGCTTTCTTT. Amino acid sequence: CSVASTPMNTEAFF.

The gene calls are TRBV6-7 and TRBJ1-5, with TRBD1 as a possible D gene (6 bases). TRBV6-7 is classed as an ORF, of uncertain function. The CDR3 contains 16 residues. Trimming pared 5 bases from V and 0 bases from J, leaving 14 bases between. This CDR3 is CASSQPTGHSNQPQHF. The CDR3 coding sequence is TGTGCCAGCAGTCAACCGACAGGCCATAGCAATCAGCCCCAGCATTTT.

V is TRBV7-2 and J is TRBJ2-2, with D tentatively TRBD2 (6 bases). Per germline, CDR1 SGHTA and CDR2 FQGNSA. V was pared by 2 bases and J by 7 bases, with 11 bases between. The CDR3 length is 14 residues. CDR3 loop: CASSLRRRDGELFF. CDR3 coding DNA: TGTGCCAGCAGCTTACGGAGGCGGGACGGGGAGCTGTTTTTT.

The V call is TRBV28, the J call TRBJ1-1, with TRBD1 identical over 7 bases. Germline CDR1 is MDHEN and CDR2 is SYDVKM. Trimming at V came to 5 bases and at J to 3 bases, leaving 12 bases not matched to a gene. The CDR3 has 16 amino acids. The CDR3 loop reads CASSPRDRAVDTEAFF. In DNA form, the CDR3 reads TGTGCCAGCAGTCCAAGAGACAGGGCTGTGGACACTGAAGCTTTCTTT.

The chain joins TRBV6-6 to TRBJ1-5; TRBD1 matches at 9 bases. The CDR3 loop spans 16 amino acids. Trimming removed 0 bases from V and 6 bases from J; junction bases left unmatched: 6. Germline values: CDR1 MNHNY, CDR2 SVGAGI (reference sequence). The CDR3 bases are TGTGCCAGCAGTTACTCGGGGACAGGGACAATTCAGCCCCAGCATTTT. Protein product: CASSYSGTGTIQPQHF.

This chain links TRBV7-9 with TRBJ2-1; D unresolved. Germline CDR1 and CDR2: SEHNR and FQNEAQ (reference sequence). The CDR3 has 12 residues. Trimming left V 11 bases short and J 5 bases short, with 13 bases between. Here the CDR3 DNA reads TGTGCCGCAGCAGGTTACCACAATGAGCAGTTCTTC. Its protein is CAAAGYHNEQFF.

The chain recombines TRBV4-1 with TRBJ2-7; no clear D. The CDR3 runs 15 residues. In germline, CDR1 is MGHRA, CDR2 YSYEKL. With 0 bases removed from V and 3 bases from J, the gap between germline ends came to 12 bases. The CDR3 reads CASSQDGLAVYEQYF. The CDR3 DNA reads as TGCGCCAGCAGCCAAGATGGTCTTGCAGTCTACGAGCAGTACTTC.

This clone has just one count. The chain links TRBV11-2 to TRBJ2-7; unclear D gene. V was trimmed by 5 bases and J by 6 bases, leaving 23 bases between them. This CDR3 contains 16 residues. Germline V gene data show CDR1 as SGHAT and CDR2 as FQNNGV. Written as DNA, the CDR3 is TGTGCCAGCAGCCCATTTTCCTCGAGAGGCCTTCCCGAGCAGTACTTC. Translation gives CASSPFSSRGLPEQYF.

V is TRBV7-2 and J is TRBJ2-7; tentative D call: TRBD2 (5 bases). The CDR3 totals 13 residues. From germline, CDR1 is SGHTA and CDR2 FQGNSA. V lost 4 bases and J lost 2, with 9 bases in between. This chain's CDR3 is CASSSRTPYEQYF. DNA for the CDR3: TGTGCCAGCAGCTCCAGGACTCCCTACGAGCAGTACTTC.

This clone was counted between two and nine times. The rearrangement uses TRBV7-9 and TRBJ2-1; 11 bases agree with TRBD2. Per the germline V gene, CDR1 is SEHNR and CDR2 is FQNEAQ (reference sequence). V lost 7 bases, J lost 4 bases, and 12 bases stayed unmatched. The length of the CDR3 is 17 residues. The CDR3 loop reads CASTPRVAGGLYNEQFF. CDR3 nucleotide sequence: TGTGCCAGCACCCCGAGGGTAGCGGGAGGGCTATACAATGAGCAGTTCTTC.